The 30 T cell receptor beta chains below were found in one sample sequenced in a study of post-analysis software for immune sequencing data. The study, taken as a whole, reports: In patients, TRBV5-6, TRBV5-1 and TRBV20-1 belonged to roughly 5 TRBV segments found more frequently than in controls.

Sequencing libraries made from TCR beta cDNA carried unique molecular identifiers. TCRdb independently ran MiXCR on the PCR reads; one entry per CDR3 protein. The sample lists around 440,000 distinct CDR3 sequences; roughly 45% were seen once. These receptors are not linked to any known antigen. Source material: blood. The receptors here all came from a girl under 18 with multiple sclerosis.

This chain connects TRBV29-1 to TRBJ2-1; 7 positions match TRBD1. This CDR3 has 13 amino acids. Germline CDR1 SQVTM, CDR2 ANQGSEA. V was pared by 3 bases and J by 3 bases, with 2 bases of the junction left unmatched. CDR3 sequence (DNA): TGCAGCGTTGATGGGACAGTCTACAATGAGCAGTTCTTC. Its translation: CSVDGTVYNEQFF.

This clonotype was observed a few times. The chain is built from TRBV3-1 and TRBJ1-2, with D tentatively TRBD1 (5 bases). V lost 0 bases and J 4 bases, leaving 9 bases between the germline ends. The CDR3 has 14 residues. Looked up from germline, CDR1 is LGHDT and CDR2 is YNNKEL (reference sequence). In DNA, the CDR3 is TGTGCCAGCAGCCAAGATATACAGGCCTATGGCTACACCTTC. This codes for CASSQDIQAYGYTF.

Only a few counts were recorded for this clonotype. The J gene is TRBJ2-7, the V gene TRBV27; D gene ambiguous. Trimming stripped 0 bases from V and 0 bases from J, with 9 bases between. The CDR3 runs to 15 residues. Germline assignment: CDR1 MNHEY and CDR2 SMNVEV (reference sequence). In DNA form, the CDR3 reads TGTGCCAGCAGTTTATCGATCGGCAGCTCCTACGAGCAGTACTTC. It translates to CASSLSIGSSYEQYF.

The chain recombines TRBV27 with TRBJ2-1, with D possibly TRBD2 on 6 matching bases. Between the trimmed V and J ends, which lost 2 bases and 10 bases, there was a span of 12 bases. This CDR3 has 13 residues. CDR1 is MNHEY and CDR2 is SMNVEV in the germline V gene (reference sequence). In DNA, the CDR3 is TGTGCCAGCAGTTTAGCGGGACCCTACGAGCAGTTCTTC. Translating it yields CASSLAGPYEQFF.

This chain uses TRBV18 with TRBJ2-5; a possible D gene is TRBD2 (6 bases). Germline assignment: CDR1 KGHSH and CDR2 LQKENI. With 5 bases removed from V and 5 bases from J, the gap between germline ends came to 12 bases. The CDR3 has 13 amino acids. The CDR3 region has the DNA TGTGCCAGCTCAACGACGGGGGAGGAGACCCAGTACTTC. Translating it yields CASSTTGEETQYF.

This rearrangement joins TRBV20-1 to TRBJ2-3; 13 bases are shared with TRBD2. CDR1 and CDR2 from the germline V gene are DFQATT and SNEGSKA (reference sequence). This CDR3 has 16 residues. V shed 6 bases, J shed 6 bases, and the junction held 12 bases outside the gene matches. Here the CDR3 reads CSAHKRLAGGLDTQYF. The CDR3 DNA reads as TGCAGTGCCCATAAAAGACTAGCGGGAGGATTGGATACGCAGTATTTT.

J is TRBJ2-1 and V is TRBV5-1; D uncertain. V was trimmed by 0 bases and J by 6 bases, leaving 10 bases between them. The CDR3 sequence is 14 residues long. Germline CDR1 reads SGHRS; CDR2 reads YFSETQ. The CDR3 sequence is CASSLVGAANEQFF. CDR3 DNA: TGCGCCAGCAGCTTGGTCGGCGCAGCCAATGAGCAGTTCTTC.

V is TRBV6-5 and J is TRBJ2-5; no clear D. V lost 0 bases, J lost 11 bases, and 22 bases lay in between. The CDR3 runs to 16 residues. The V gene's germline CDR1 is MNHEY and CDR2 SVGAGI. For the CDR3, the DNA is TGTGCCAGCAGTTACTCGCGAGCGAGAATAGGCAATGAGCAGTACTTC. This translates into CASSYSRARIGNEQYF.

This clonotype was observed a handful of times. This chain connects TRBV12-3 or TRBV12-4 to TRBJ2-7; TRBD1 might be the D (5 bases). V lost 5 bases to trimming and J lost 0 bases, with 8 bases between them. The CDR3 has 13 residues. CDR3 sequence (DNA): TGTGCCAGCAGTACACAGGTCTCCTACGAGCAGTACTTC. The encoded protein is CASSTQVSYEQYF.

V gene TRBV6-2 or TRBV6-3 combines with J gene TRBJ2-5; D is unclear. The V and J ends lost 0 bases and 4 bases respectively, with 12 bases between them. The CDR3 has 15 amino acids. Per the germline V gene, CDR1 is MNHEY and CDR2 is SVGEGT. DNA for the CDR3: TGTGCCAGCAGTTACTCAACCAGGCTCGGAGAGACCCAGTACTTC. Translating it yields CASSYSTRLGETQYF.

The chain employs TRBV6-5 and TRBJ2-3; D unclear. The CDR3 is 12 amino acids. The ends were cut back, 5 bases at V and 6 bases at J, with 9 bases in the middle. Per germline, CDR1 MNHEY and CDR2 SVGAGI. The CDR3: CASSRFADTQYF. In DNA form, the CDR3 reads TGTGCCAGCAGTCGCTTCGCGGATACGCAGTATTTT.

This clonotype showed up just once. V gene TRBV20-1 combines with J gene TRBJ1-2; 10 bases agree with TRBD1. The V and J ends lost 6 bases and 5 bases, in that order; junction bases with no gene match: 6. CDR1 is DFQATT, CDR2 SNEGSKA, per germline (reference sequence). The CDR3 covers 13 residues. The CDR3 sequence: CSALDRGIYGYTF. DNA of the CDR3: TGCAGTGCCCTGGACAGGGGGATTTATGGCTACACCTTC.

The V and J genes are TRBV4-1 and TRBJ1-4, with D unclear. Trimming cost V 1 base and J 6 bases, with 3 bases left between them. Germline V gene data show CDR1 as MGHRA and CDR2 as YSYEKL. The CDR3 runs to 12 residues. CDR3 amino acids: CASSQVYEKLFF. The CDR3 nucleotides are TGCGCCAGCAGCCAAGTTTATGAAAAACTGTTTTTT.

This clonotype occurred a few times. The chain has TRBV20-1 and TRBJ2-3, with D possibly matching TRBD2 (5 bases). Germline-derived CDR1 and CDR2 are DFQATT and SNEGSKA (reference sequence). CDR3 size: 11 residues. V lost 6 bases, J lost 12 bases, and 16 bases lay in between. The DNA of the CDR3 is TGCAGTGCCGAGGTTGGCGCTAGCCAGTATTTT. Amino acids: CSAEVGASQYF.

The chain combines TRBV20-1 with TRBJ1-1; 9 bases align to TRBD1. The germline V gene encodes CDR1 DFQATT and CDR2 SNEGSKA (reference sequence). The CDR3 is made up of 12 amino acids. After removal of 6 bases from V and 5 bases from J, the junction contained 4 bases not matched to a gene. This CDR3 reads CSADRGETEAFF. The CDR3 coding sequence is TGCAGTGCGGACAGGGGAGAAACTGAAGCTTTCTTT.

The chain links TRBV15 to TRBJ1-2, with D perhaps TRBD1 (6 bases). The V gene's germline CDR1 is LNHNV and CDR2 YYDKDF (reference sequence). The CDR3 length is 14 residues. Trimming left V 3 bases short and J 5 bases short, with 13 bases between. CDR3: CATSREQGGYGYTF. CDR3 nucleotide sequence: TGTGCCACCAGCAGGGAACAGGGAGGGTATGGCTACACCTTC. The full variable domain, with the rest looked up from reference TRBV15 and TRBJ1-2, is DAMVIQNPRYQVTQFGKPVTLSCSQTLNHNVMYWYQQKSSQAPKLLFHYYDKDFNNEADTPDNFQSRRPNTSFCFLDIRSPGLGDTAMYLCATSREQGGYGYTFGSGTRLTVV.

This clonotype was detected a few times. The chain is built from TRBV27 and TRBJ2-1; 9 bases agree with TRBD1. The CDR3 covers 13 residues. Trimming took 3 bases from V and 8 from J; bases not matched to a gene: 2. Looked up from germline, CDR1 is MNHEY and CDR2 is SMNVEV (reference sequence). The CDR3 region has the DNA TGTGCCAGCAGTTTCACAGGGGGCGATGAGCAGTTCTTC. The encoded protein is CASSFTGGDEQFF.

The rearrangement uses TRBV6-2 or TRBV6-3 and TRBJ2-6, with unresolved D. The germline V gene encodes CDR1 MNHEY and CDR2 SVGEGT. Trimming removed 6 bases from V and 4 bases from J, with 7 bases in between. This CDR3 contains 13 residues. CDR3 sequence: CASRSTGANVLTF. CDR3 sequence (DNA): TGTGCCAGCAGATCGACCGGGGCCAACGTCCTGACTTTC.

This clonotype was seen repeatedly, ten times or more. V and J are TRBV12-3 or TRBV12-4 and TRBJ2-7, with D possibly matching TRBD2 (7 bases). CDR3 length equals 18 residues. Trimming stripped 0 bases from V and 5 bases from J, with 23 bases between. CDR3 sequence: CASSLARYSGGARDEQYF. The CDR3 nucleotides are TGTGCCAGCAGTTTAGCGAGGTATAGTGGGGGGGCGCGCGACGAGCAGTACTTC.

A remark on this clonotype: The junction does not match germline at one end; this may be a read error. The CDR3 DNA reads TGCAGCGTTGAGAGGGTCTCTGGGGCCAACGTCCGGACTTTC. Translating it yields CSVERVSGANVRTF. The chain couples TRBV29-1 to TRBJ2-6; D may match TRBD1 or TRBD2 (5 bases each). The V gene's germline CDR1 is SQVTM and CDR2 ANQGSEA. This CDR3 spans 14 amino acids. The full variable domain, with the rest looked up from reference TRBV29-1 and TRBJ2-6, is SAVISQKPSRDICQRGTSLTIQCQVDSQVTMMFWYRQQPGQSLTLIATANQGSEATYESGFVIDKFPISRPNLTFSTLTVSNMSPEDSSIYLCSVERVSGANVRTFGAGSRLTVL.

This chain uses TRBV29-1 with TRBJ2-4; maybe TRBD2 (7 bases). Looked up from germline, CDR1 is SQVTM and CDR2 is ANQGSEA. V dropped 7 bases and J dropped 7 bases, with 14 bases sitting between them. This CDR3 is 12 amino acids long. The CDR3: CSGLGRGNIQYF. CDR3 nucleotides: TGCAGCGGGTTGGGGAGGGGGAACATTCAGTACTTC.

Only a few counts were recorded for this clonotype. The V and J genes are TRBV4-1 and TRBJ1-5, with D tentatively TRBD1 (5 bases). This CDR3 spans 17 amino acids. V was pared by 0 bases and J by 1 base, with 13 bases between. Germline V lookup: CDR1 MGHRA, CDR2 YSYEKL. The CDR3 DNA sequence: TGCGCCAGCAGCCAAGAGGGTGCGGGGACCAGCAATCAGCCCCAGCATTTT. The encoded protein is CASSQEGAGTSNQPQHF.

This clonotype has a handful of counts. The chain joins TRBV7-8 to TRBJ2-7; 10 bases fit TRBD2. The V gene end was trimmed by 2 bases and the J gene end by 5 bases; junction bases not matched to a gene: 9. Germline CDR1 SGHVS, CDR2 FQNEAQ. There are 16 residues in the CDR3. CDR3 coding DNA: TGTGCCAGCAGCTTAATAAGCGGGAGGGCCCTCGACGAGCAGTACTTC. Protein product: CASSLISGRALDEQYF.

In this sample, this clonotype turned up a few times. The V call is TRBV5-1, the J call TRBJ1-1; D possibly corresponds to TRBD1 (5 bases). Germline loops: CDR1 SGHRS, CDR2 YFSETQ. The V gene lost 0 bases and the J gene lost 8 bases, with 14 bases spanning the gap. CDR3 size: 14 residues. In DNA form, the CDR3 reads TGCGCCAGCAGCTTGGAGGCAGGGCCAGTCGAAGCTTTCTTT. Its protein product is CASSLEAGPVEAFF. The entire variable domain, with the rest obtained from reference TRBV5-1 and TRBJ1-1, is as follows: KAGVTQTPRYLIKTRGQQVTLSCSPISGHRSVSWYQQTPGQGLQFLFEYFSETQRNKGNFPGRFSGRQFSNSRSEMNVSTLELGDSALYLCASSLEAGPVEAFFGQGTRLTVV.

Only one count was recorded for this clonotype. This rearrangement joins TRBV28 to TRBJ2-7, with 7 bases aligning to TRBD1. V lost 6 bases and J lost 5; bases outside the gene matches: 13. The V gene's germline CDR1 is MDHEN and CDR2 SYDVKM. CDR3 length equals 15 residues. Here the CDR3 reads CASSLQDRLHHEQYF. CDR3 DNA sequence: TGTGCCAGCAGCCTTCAGGACAGGCTACACCACGAGCAGTACTTC.

As concerns this clonotype: At one boundary the junction diverges from the germline segment, which might be a read error. J is TRBJ2-1 and V is TRBV7-9; possibly TRBD2 for D (5 bases). The CDR3 is 13 amino acids. Germline lookup yields CDR1 SEHNR and CDR2 FQNEAQ (reference sequence). DNA of the CDR3: TGTGCCAGCAGCTTAGACGACTACTATGAGCAGTTCTTC. This translates into CASSLDDYYEQFF.

The sample holds a few counts of this clonotype. The chain carries TRBV7-9 and TRBJ2-3; tentatively, D is TRBD1 (6 bases). Germline V CDR1 and CDR2: SEHNR, FQNEAQ (reference sequence). The CDR3 contains 15 residues. Trimming left V 3 bases short and J 1 base short, with 11 bases between. CDR3 bases: TGTGCCAGCAGCTTGGTCAGGGGAGGCACAGATACGCAGTATTTT. Amino acid sequence: CASSLVRGGTDTQYF.

There are a few counts of this clonotype. This chain uses TRBV6-5 with TRBJ2-7; tentatively, D is TRBD1 (6 bases). Trimming removed 5 bases at V and 3 bases at J, with 14 bases between. The CDR3 consists of 14 residues. Germline assignment: CDR1 MNHEY and CDR2 SVGAGI. As DNA, the CDR3 is TGTGCCAGCAGTCAGACAGGTACTAACTACGAGCAGTACTTC. Protein: CASSQTGTNYEQYF.

This clonotype was seen a handful of times. The CDR3 nucleotides read TGTGCCAGCAGCGAAGGGACCGCGTCTTTGGACGAGCAGTACTTC. Translation: CASSEGTASLDEQYF. The V and J genes are TRBV7-9 and TRBJ2-7; D may correspond to TRBD1 or TRBD2 (5 bases each). Looked up from germline, CDR1 is SEHNR and CDR2 is FQNEAQ (reference sequence). The CDR3 extends over 15 amino acids. Trimming stripped 5 bases from V and 5 bases from J, with 19 bases between.

Of note for this clonotype: The CDR3 ends on some other residue instead of the conserved phenylalanine or tryptophan, so this is likely a read error. The chain joins TRBV6-6 to TRBJ1-5, with TRBD1 identical over 10 bases. The germline gives CDR1 MNHNY, CDR2 SVGAGI (reference sequence). The CDR3 has 18 amino acids. V lost 2 bases, J lost 0 bases, and 7 bases stayed unmatched. This CDR3 reads CASSYPDRGIYSNQPQHC. CDR3 DNA: TGTGCCAGCAGTTACCCGGACAGGGGGATCTATAGCAATCAGCCCCAGCATTGT.